The 25 T cell receptor beta chains listed next were all sequenced from one sample in a study of long-term antiretroviral therapy in people with HIV. An immunoSEQ assay, version v3.0, was performed at survey level. Repertoires were generated with immunoSEQ multiplex PCR, while TCRdb's copy carries only in-frame clones and drops some. The repertoire consists of approximately 13,000 clones, with 70% to 85% occurring once and the leading ten covering around 18%. The specimen was unsorted PBMCs, collected 1.3 years before starting antiretroviral therapy. The receptors derive from a man in his forties with HIV.

This clone was counted a single time. V and J are TRBV10-3 and TRBJ2-1; the match to TRBD2 covers 9 bases. The V segment lost 2 bases and the J segment 5 bases; nucleotides outside the gene matches: 10. Looked up from germline, CDR1 is ENHRY and CDR2 is SYGVKD. The CDR3 runs 17 residues. The CDR3 loop reads CAISEIIASGEHNEQFF. DNA of the CDR3: TGTGCCATCAGTGAGATAATAGCTAGCGGGGAGCACAATGAGCAGTTCTTC.

The chain joins TRBV20-1 to TRBJ1-1; D might be TRBD1 (5 bases). The CDR3 has 11 residues. CDR1 and CDR2 from the germline V gene are DFQATT and SNEGSKA (reference sequence). V lost 6 bases, J lost 7 bases, and 12 bases lay in between. The CDR3 DNA reads TGCAGTGCCAGACCCCAGGGTGAAGCTTTCTTT. Its translation: CSARPQGEAFF.

The CDR3 region has the DNA TGTGCCAGCAGTGCCCCGCAGGCCTATGGCTACACCTTC. It translates to CASSAPQAYGYTF. This sequence joins TRBV6-1 and TRBJ1-2; D is unclear. This CDR3 has 13 amino acids. Deletions cut 4 bases from V and 4 bases from J, with 10 bases between. The germline CDR1 and CDR2 sequences are MNHNS and SASEGT.

The chain uses TRBV11-2 and TRBJ2-2, with D perhaps TRBD2 (6 bases). The CDR3 runs to 13 residues. Germline CDR1 and CDR2: SGHAT and FQNNGV. V lost 2 bases, J lost 5 bases, and 6 bases lay in between. As DNA, the CDR3 is TGTGCCAGCAGCTTACGGGGGACCGGGGAGCTGTTTTTT. This encodes CASSLRGTGELFF. Full variable domain (remainder filled in from reference TRBV11-2 and TRBJ2-2): EAGVAQSPRYKIIEKRQSVAFWCNPISGHATLYWYQQILGQGPKLLIQFQNNGVVDDSQLPKDRFSAERLKGVDSTLKIQPAKLEDSAVYLCASSLRGTGELFFGEGSRLTVL.

The chain has TRBV7-2 and TRBJ2-7; D is unclear. The germline V and J ends were trimmed by 5 bases and 1 base, with 12 bases remaining between them. Germline V lookup: CDR1 SGHTA, CDR2 FQGNSA. The CDR3 is made up of 14 amino acids. The CDR3 loop is CASSPPGRSYEQYF. CDR3 nucleotides: TGTGCCAGCAGCCCGCCGGGTCGATCCTACGAGCAGTACTTC.

The V call is TRBV4-2, the J call TRBJ1-4; possibly TRBD1 for D (5 bases). The CDR3 covers 14 residues. Trimming left V 6 bases short and J 4 bases short, with 12 bases between. Germline V lookup: CDR1 LGHNA, CDR2 YNFKEQ. The CDR3 region has the DNA TGTGCCAGCAGGGGGCAGGGCGGTAATGAAAAACTGTTTTTT. This encodes CASRGQGGNEKLFF.

The V call is TRBV5-6, the J call TRBJ2-5; D may be TRBD2 (7 bases). This CDR3 is 15 amino acids long. Germline V gene lookup returns CDR1 SGHDT and CDR2 YYEEEE. Between the trimmed V and J ends, which lost 2 bases and 3 bases, there was a span of 14 bases. The CDR3 coding sequence is TGTGCCAGCAGCTTAGGGGGGGGACAAAAAGAGACCCAGTACTTC. Translated: CASSLGGGQKETQYF.

The chain uses TRBV9 and TRBJ2-2; D is ambiguous. This CDR3 is 14 amino acids long. CDR1 and CDR2 (germline): SGDLS, YYNGEE. Trimming left V 4 bases short and J 2 bases short, with 9 bases between. CDR3 region: CASSSPQNTGELFF. The CDR3 nucleotides read TGTGCCAGCAGCTCCCCTCAAAACACCGGGGAGCTGTTTTTT.

This sequence joins TRBV7-9 and TRBJ2-6, with 7 bases aligning to TRBD1. Germline CDR1 SEHNR, CDR2 FQNEAQ (reference sequence). This CDR3 contains 16 residues. The junction had 3 bases not matched to a gene; V was cut back by 4 bases and J by 0 bases. The CDR3 DNA reads as TGTGCCAGCAGCTCCTACAGGGGCTCTGGGGCCAACGTCCTGACTTTC. Protein product: CASSSYRGSGANVLTF.

The chain is built from TRBV18 and TRBJ1-2, with D unresolved. This CDR3 is 11 amino acids long. CDR1 and CDR2 from the germline V gene are KGHSH and LQKENI. With 7 bases removed from V and 1 base from J, the gap between germline ends came to 4 bases. CDR3 DNA: TGTGCCAGCTACCTTAACTATGGCTACACCTTC. It codes for CASYLNYGYTF.

The chain combines TRBV11-2 with TRBJ2-3; 14 nucleotides align to TRBD2. V shed 5 bases and J 2 bases; nucleotides not matched to a gene: 12. From germline, CDR1 is SGHAT and CDR2 FQNNGV. The CDR3 sequence is 19 residues long. CDR3 sequence reads: CASSRRTSGGFGPTDTQYF. The CDR3 nucleotides read TGTGCCAGCAGCCGTAGGACTAGCGGGGGGTTCGGTCCCACAGATACGCAGTATTTT.

The chain links TRBV10-1 to TRBJ1-5; TRBD1 might be the D (5 bases). Germline values: CDR1 WNHNN, CDR2 SYGVQD (reference sequence). The V gene lost 7 bases and the J gene lost 4 bases, with 26 bases spanning the gap. The CDR3 totals 18 residues. The CDR3 DNA reads as TGCGCCAGCATATCACTCGTCGAGGGACGGGAGGGAAATCAGCCCCAGCATTTT. This encodes CASISLVEGREGNQPQHF.

The chain recombines TRBV5-1 with TRBJ1-6; D is perhaps TRBD1 (6 bases). V shed 0 bases and J shed 11 bases, with 12 bases lying between them. The CDR3 consists of 14 residues. The V gene's germline CDR1 is SGHRS and CDR2 YFSETQ. The CDR3 DNA reads as TGCGCCAGCAGCTTGGACAGGGAGGGGGCACCCCTCCACTTT. Residues: CASSLDREGAPLHF.

The V and J genes are TRBV5-6 and TRBJ2-2, with D unclear. Germline CDR1 SGHDT, CDR2 YYEEEE. V shed 2 bases and J shed 4 bases, with 3 bases lying between them. The CDR3 is 12 amino acids. The CDR3 protein is CASSFSTGELFF. The CDR3 coding sequence is TGTGCCAGCAGCTTCTCCACCGGGGAGCTGTTTTTT.

The chain is built from TRBV7-9 and TRBJ2-1; 12 nucleotides align to TRBD2. The germline V gene encodes CDR1 SEHNR and CDR2 FQNEAQ (reference sequence). This CDR3 spans 19 amino acids. J was trimmed by 0 bases and V by 3 bases; bases with no gene match: 9. CDR3 protein: CASSFLRTSGVSSYNEQFF. The CDR3 coding sequence is TGTGCCAGCAGCTTCCTACGGACTAGCGGGGTAAGCTCCTACAATGAGCAGTTCTTC.

The chain is built from TRBV5-1 and TRBJ1-5; 10 bases line up with TRBD1. Germline V gene lookup returns CDR1 SGHRS and CDR2 YFSETQ. V lost 3 bases to trimming and J lost 5 bases; unmatched junction nucleotides: 5. CDR3 length: 15 amino acids. The CDR3 reads CASSWTGGEDQPQHF. CDR3 in DNA: TGCGCCAGCAGCTGGACAGGGGGAGAGGATCAGCCCCAGCATTTT.

The V and J genes are TRBV5-1 and TRBJ2-1; D possibly corresponds to TRBD2 (6 bases). This CDR3 is 15 amino acids long. Between the trimmed V and J ends, which lost 4 bases and 3 bases, there was a span of 14 bases. Germline values: CDR1 SGHRS, CDR2 YFSETQ. CDR3 residues: CASSPFVGGYNEQFF. CDR3 sequence (DNA): TGCGCCAGCAGCCCCTTTGTGGGGGGCTACAATGAGCAGTTCTTC.

This chain joins TRBV29-1 and TRBJ2-5; no clear D gene. This CDR3 contains 12 residues. The ends were cut back, 5 bases at V and 4 bases at J, with 11 bases in the middle. CDR1 SQVTM and CDR2 ANQGSEA come from the germline V gene. Written as DNA, the CDR3 is TGCAGCGTTCGAGCCACTACAGAGACCCAGTACTTC. This codes for CSVRATTETQYF.

The V gene is TRBV27, the J gene TRBJ1-4; 11 bases are a match to TRBD1. Germline values: CDR1 MNHEY, CDR2 SMNVEV (reference sequence). V trimming: 5 bases; J trimming: 0 bases; junction bases outside the gene matches: 8. The CDR3 loop spans 18 amino acids. The CDR3 is CASSPRTGGLATNEKLFF. As DNA, the CDR3 is TGTGCCAGCAGTCCCAGGACAGGGGGCCTTGCAACTAATGAAAAACTGTTTTTT.

The chain combines TRBV2 with TRBJ1-1; D not certain. The CDR3 runs 13 residues. Germline CDR1 SNHLY, CDR2 FYNNEI. The V and J ends lost 1 base and 4 bases respectively, with 7 bases between them. For the CDR3, the DNA is TGTGCCAGCAGTGAAGATGCTTTCACTGAAGCTTTCTTT. This gives the protein CASSEDAFTEAFF.

V and J are TRBV10-3 and TRBJ1-1, with D possibly matching TRBD1 (5 bases). CDR1 ENHRY and CDR2 SYGVKD come from the germline V gene. This CDR3 contains 14 residues. The V and J ends lost 2 bases and 7 bases respectively, with 14 bases between them. The CDR3 nucleotides are TGTGCCATCAGTGAGGTCAGGGAACGACTTGAAGCTTTCTTT. Translated: CAISEVRERLEAFF.

The rearrangement uses TRBV29-1 and TRBJ2-1; D tentatively fits TRBD1 or TRBD2 (7 bases each). CDR1 is SQVTM and CDR2 is ANQGSEA in the germline V gene. Trimming removed 6 bases at V and 0 bases at J, with 12 bases between. CDR3 length: 14 residues. The CDR3 DNA reads as TGCAGCGTCCAGGGGGGGCCCTCCTACAATGAGCAGTTCTTC. Translated: CSVQGGPSYNEQFF.

The chain employs TRBV27 and TRBJ1-2; D is ambiguous. V lost 4 bases and J lost 4, with 10 bases in between. Germline loops: CDR1 MNHEY, CDR2 SMNVEV (reference sequence). CDR3 length: 13 residues. This chain's CDR3 is CASSSGVLYGYTF. The CDR3 nucleotides read TGTGCCAGCAGTTCCGGGGTCCTCTATGGCTACACCTTC.

The J gene is TRBJ2-6, the V gene TRBV29-1; D might be TRBD1 (6 bases). V was trimmed by 4 bases and J by 1 base, leaving 8 bases between them. The CDR3 totals 14 residues. Germline V gene lookup returns CDR1 SQVTM and CDR2 ANQGSEA. The CDR3 DNA is TGCAGCGTTGGGCAGGGGTCTGGGGCCAACGTCCTGACTTTC. As protein: CSVGQGSGANVLTF.

This clone was found a few times. Other DNA sequences in this specimen translate into the identical CDR3. The J gene is TRBJ2-5, the V gene TRBV29-1; perhaps TRBD2 as D (6 bases). This CDR3 spans 13 amino acids. The V gene's germline CDR1 is SQVTM and CDR2 ANQGSEA. Between the trimmed V and J ends, which lost 1 base and 4 bases, there was a span of 10 bases. DNA for the CDR3: TGCAGCGTTGAAGTGGAGGGTCGAGAGACCCAGTACTTC. Its protein product is CSVEVEGRETQYF.